This TCR beta chain comes out of a study of technical replicates of blood from a few donors. This table comes from immunoSEQ multiplex PCR, and its TCRdb copy is limited to in-frame clones, with some not included. Of around 84,000 clones in the sample, more than 95% were seen once. V was shortened by 6 bases and J by 0 bases, with 15 bases between the two germline ends. The CDR3 totals 15 residues. Germline lookup yields CDR1 SQVTM and CDR2 ANQGSEA. The clonotype was recovered from a human donor in good health. The sample taken for sequencing was T cells isolated from PBMCs. The chain combines TRBV29-1 with TRBJ2-4, with D perhaps matching TRBD1 (6 bases). CDR3: CSVRTDLIAKNIQYF. In DNA form, the CDR3 reads TGCAGCGTGAGGACAGATCTGATAGCCAAAAACATTCAGTACTTC.